A selection of T cell receptor beta chains follows, all from one sample in a study of T cells in Graves' hyperthyroidism and ophthalmopathy. TCRdb reprocessed the multiplex PCR reads via MiXCR and lists one record per CDR3 protein. This table holds approximately 500,000 distinct CDR3 sequences, around 45% found once. Sequenced material: peripheral blood or thyroid tissue (not recorded which). All receptors come from a woman aged 18-30 years with Graves' hyperthyroidism. Each CDR3 is given with its conserved first and last residue. The order of the fields is V gene, CDR3 protein.

>TRBV4-2
CASSPSGTRWFNEQFF
>TRBV2
CASSEVRSTAGYTF
>TRBV2
CASSGGGFEQYF
>TRBV7-8
CASSLGNRALGGYTF
>TRBV3-1
CASSQIHRSGNTIYF
>TRBV5-4
CASSSRTEKETQYF
>TRBV20-1
CSVREWADTQYF
>TRBV20-1
CSAMTSGRRLETQYF
>TRBV10-3
CAISESGSNQPQHF
>TRBV9
CASTKGQDQPQHF
>TRBV4-3
CASSQIGRRGATEAFF
>TRBV5-1
CASSRDYGYTF
>TRBV6-5
CASSSSGGGYTF
>TRBV12-3/TRBV12-4
CASRSETSTDTQYF
>TRBV3-1
CASSQQGALGYTF
>TRBV29-1
CSSPVGETQYF
>TRBV7-2
CASSLAGGGEGTQYF
>TRBV10-3
CAISVRGQGRGYGYTF
>TRBV15
CATSPGSGTDTQYF
>TRBV2
CASSIGEGSNSPLHF
>TRBV7-9
CASSLGRTGTEAFF
>TRBV7-2
CASSLGTQETQYF
>TRBV6-5
CASSYSPLGGTGELFF
>TRBV12-5
CASGSRDSTYEQYF
>TRBV3-1
CASSQTGWNYGYTF
>TRBV7-9
CASSLGGIGTGELFF
>TRBV7-2
CASSLAGGNYNEQFF
>TRBV15
CATSGGLAGSREQYF
>TRBV14
CASRRTGDVNTEAFF
>TRBV12-3/TRBV12-4
CASSKQGLGNTF
>TRBV27
CASCDISYEQYF
>TRBV29-1
CSVDLAGDLETQYF
>TRBV10-3
CATKTGSETQYF
>TRBV3-1
CASSLAVEGSWADEAFF
>TRBV6-1
CASTLLAGDEQFF
>TRBV10-2
CASSGMTGFYGYTF
>TRBV29-1
CSVGTFSSYNEQFF
>TRBV7-9
CASDLRGANVLTF
>TRBV12-5
CASGLVRGRENGYTF
>TRBV25-1
CASSASTGANQETQYF
>TRBV7-9
CASSRDRGEANYGYTF
>TRBV29-1
CSLWSGAYEQYF
>TRBV12-5
CASGSPGHHYEQYF
>TRBV5-1
CASSPGTLGTEAFF
>TRBV7-8
CASSRLAGEIDEQFF
>TRBV10-3
CASSEAAPGELFF
>TRBV10-3
CAIKVAGELFF
>TRBV7-3
CASSAGWGANNEQFF
>TRBV11-2
CASSFVEQYF
>TRBV12-3/TRBV12-4
CASSYRKDTQYF
>TRBV2
CASSDYTGTGDSNQPQHF
>TRBV7-9
CASSPGEGGRYTF
>TRBV27
CASSLRQAANQPQHF
>TRBV18
CASSLPGTEFYEQYF
>TRBV12-3/TRBV12-4
CASSLWTDNQPQHF
>TRBV29-1
CSVTQGVTEGQPQHF
>TRBV11-2
CASSPIRRAGGASYEQYF
>TRBV29-1
CSANRGSAYEQYF
>TRBV15
CATSRGPTRYGYTF